The rows below give T cell receptor beta chains drawn from one sample of a study of T cells in Graves' hyperthyroidism and ophthalmopathy. From the multiplex PCR reads, TCRdb called clonotypes with MiXCR, one entry per CDR3 protein. The sample records about 420,000 distinct CDR3 sequences, around 14% being singletons. The sample was blood. These receptors originate from a woman younger than 30 with Graves' hyperthyroidism. The CDR3 runs from the conserved cysteine through the conserved F or W. A D gene is named only where the DNA matches it firmly. For some rows the clone size is stated as once, few or many, or as a class when expanded; others skip it.

j_gene | abundance | v_gene | d_gene | CDR3aa | CDR3nt
TRBJ2-5 | once | TRBV4-1 | TRBD2 | CASSQEYRAGGETQYF | TGCGCCAGCAGCCAAGAATATCGAGCGGGAGGAGAGACCCAGTACTTC
TRBJ2-5 | many | TRBV12-3/TRBV12-4 | NA | CASSRPDSGAETQYF | TGTGCCAGCAGCCGACCGGACAGTGGTGCGGAGACCCAGTACTTC
TRBJ2-5 | many | TRBV25-1 | TRBD2 | CASSGGNRSSVKTQYF | TGTGCCAGCAGCGGGGGGAATAGATCGTCCGTTAAGACCCAGTACTTC
TRBJ1-6 | many | TRBV3-1 | NA | CASSQRGSSPLHF | TGTGCCAGCAGCCAAAGGGGGAGCTCACCCCTCCACTTT
TRBJ1-2 | many | TRBV6-1 | NA | CASVDSRYGYTF | TGTGCCAGCGTCGACAGCCGCTATGGCTACACCTTC
TRBJ2-3 | NA | TRBV30 | TRBD1 | CAWSTGQGALADTQYF | TGTGCCTGGAGTACAGGACAGGGGGCTTTGGCAGATACGCAGTATTTT
TRBJ2-3 | many | TRBV6-6 | NA | CASSYSGGATDTQYF | TGTGCCAGCAGTTACTCTGGCGGGGCCACAGATACGCAGTATTTT
TRBJ2-1 | NA | TRBV20-1 | NA | CSARVGSDNEQFF | TGCAGTGCTAGAGTTGGCAGCGACAATGAGCAGTTCTTC
TRBJ2-5 | few | TRBV29-1 | NA | CSVRLVTETQYF | TGCAGCGTGCGACTAGTTACGGAGACCCAGTACTTC
TRBJ2-7 | many | TRBV28 | NA | CASSPGLGDEQYF | TGTGCCAGCAGTCCGGGCCTGGGGGACGAGCAGTACTTC
TRBJ1-5 | many | TRBV27 | NA | CASSFRQGNQPQHF | TGTGCCAGCAGCTTCAGACAGGGCAATCAGCCCCAGCATTTT
TRBJ2-7 | many | TRBV27 | NA | CASSLFNAGYEQYF | TGTGCCAGCAGTTTATTTAATGCGGGCTACGAGCAGTACTTC
TRBJ2-3 | many | TRBV12-3/TRBV12-4 | NA | CASSLRRGNPIDTQYF | TGTGCCAGCAGTTTAAGGCGGGGCAACCCAATTGATACGCAGTATTTT
TRBJ2-7 | many | TRBV5-1 | TRBD2 | CASSLSAGGYEQYF | TGCGCCAGCAGCTTGAGTGCGGGGGGCTACGAGCAGTACTTC
TRBJ2-7 | many | TRBV18 | TRBD2 | CASSSSGRRGEQYF | TGTGCCAGCTCATCTAGCGGGAGGCGCGGCGAGCAGTACTTC
TRBJ2-5 | NA | TRBV19 | NA | CASSISGSEETQYF | TGTGCCAGTAGTATCTCGGGGTCCGAGGAGACCCAGTACTTC
TRBJ2-5 | many | TRBV30 | TRBD2 | CAWRGEGQETQYF | TGTGCCTGGAGGGGGGAGGGTCAAGAGACCCAGTACTTC
TRBJ1-5 | many | TRBV6-1 | NA | CASSEPLRGPKQPQHF | TGTGCCAGCAGTGAACCACTGAGGGGACCGAAGCAGCCCCAGCATTTT
TRBJ1-2 | NA | TRBV6-1 | TRBD1 | CASSVQGVEGYTF | TGTGCCAGCAGTGTACAGGGGGTCGAAGGCTACACCTTC
TRBJ2-5 | many | TRBV15 | NA | CATSPTGYEETQYF | TGTGCCACCAGCCCAACAGGGTACGAGGAGACCCAGTACTTC